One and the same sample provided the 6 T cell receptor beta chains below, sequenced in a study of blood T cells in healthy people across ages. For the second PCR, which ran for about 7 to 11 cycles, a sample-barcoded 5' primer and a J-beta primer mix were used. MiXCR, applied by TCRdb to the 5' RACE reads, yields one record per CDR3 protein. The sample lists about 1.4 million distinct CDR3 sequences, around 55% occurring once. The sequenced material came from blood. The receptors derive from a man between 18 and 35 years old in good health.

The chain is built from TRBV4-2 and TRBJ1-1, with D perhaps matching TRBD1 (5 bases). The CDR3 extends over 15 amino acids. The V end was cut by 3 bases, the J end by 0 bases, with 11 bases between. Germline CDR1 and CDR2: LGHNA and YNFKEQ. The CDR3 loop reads CASSQGRGLNTEAFF. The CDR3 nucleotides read TGTGCCAGCAGCCAGGGGAGGGGATTGAACACTGAAGCTTTCTTT.

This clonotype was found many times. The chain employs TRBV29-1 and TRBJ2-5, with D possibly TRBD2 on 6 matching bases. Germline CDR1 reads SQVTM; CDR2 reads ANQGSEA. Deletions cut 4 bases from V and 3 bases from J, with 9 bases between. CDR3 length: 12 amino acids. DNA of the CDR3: TGCAGCGTTGTGGAGGGAAAAGAGACCCAGTACTTC. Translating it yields CSVVEGKETQYF. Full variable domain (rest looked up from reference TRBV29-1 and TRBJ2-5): SAVISQKPSRDICQRGTSLTIQCQVDSQVTMMFWYRQQPGQSLTLIATANQGSEATYESGFVIDKFPISRPNLTFSTLTVSNMSPEDSSIYLCSVVEGKETQYFGPGTRLLVL.

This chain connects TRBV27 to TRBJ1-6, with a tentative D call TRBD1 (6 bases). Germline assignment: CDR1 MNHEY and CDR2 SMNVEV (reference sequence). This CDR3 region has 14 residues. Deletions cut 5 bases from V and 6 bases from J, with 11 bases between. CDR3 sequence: CASSLGTLNSPLHF. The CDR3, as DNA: TGTGCCAGCAGTCTCGGGACACTTAATTCACCCCTCCACTTT.

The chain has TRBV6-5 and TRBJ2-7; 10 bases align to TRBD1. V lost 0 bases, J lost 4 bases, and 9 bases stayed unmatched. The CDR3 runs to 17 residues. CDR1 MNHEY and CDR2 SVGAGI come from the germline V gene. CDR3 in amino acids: CASSYSNYLDRGYEQYF. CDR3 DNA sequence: TGTGCCAGCAGTTACTCGAATTATTTGGACAGGGGGTACGAGCAGTACTTC.

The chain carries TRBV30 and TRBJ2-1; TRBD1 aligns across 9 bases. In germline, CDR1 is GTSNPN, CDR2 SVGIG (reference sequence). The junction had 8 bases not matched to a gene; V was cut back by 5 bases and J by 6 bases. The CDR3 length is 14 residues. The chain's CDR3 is CAWGRDRVSNEQFF. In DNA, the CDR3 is TGTGCCTGGGGACGGGACAGGGTATCCAATGAGCAGTTCTTC.

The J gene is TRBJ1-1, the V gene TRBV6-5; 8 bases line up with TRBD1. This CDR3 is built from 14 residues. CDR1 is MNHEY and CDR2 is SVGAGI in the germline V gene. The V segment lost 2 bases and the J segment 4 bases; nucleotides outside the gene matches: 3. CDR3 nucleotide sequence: TGTGCCAGCAGTTACGGACAGGGTGTCACTGAAGCTTTCTTT. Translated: CASSYGQGVTEAFF.